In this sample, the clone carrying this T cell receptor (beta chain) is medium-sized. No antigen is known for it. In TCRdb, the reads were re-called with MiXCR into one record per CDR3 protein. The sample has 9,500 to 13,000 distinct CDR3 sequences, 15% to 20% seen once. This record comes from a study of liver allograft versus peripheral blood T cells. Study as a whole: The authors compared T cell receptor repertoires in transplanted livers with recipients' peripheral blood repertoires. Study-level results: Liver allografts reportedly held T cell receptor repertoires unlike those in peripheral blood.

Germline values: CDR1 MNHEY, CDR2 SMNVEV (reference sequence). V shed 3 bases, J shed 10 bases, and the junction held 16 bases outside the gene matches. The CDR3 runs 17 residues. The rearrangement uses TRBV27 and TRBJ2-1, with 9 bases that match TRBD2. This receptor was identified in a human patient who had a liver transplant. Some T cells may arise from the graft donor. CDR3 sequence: CASSLRGGRSSTREQFF. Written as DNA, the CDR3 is TGTGCCAGCAGTTTGCGGGGGGGGAGAAGTTCTACTAGGGAGCAGTTCTTC.